Following are 13 T cell receptor beta chains from one sample sequenced in a study of response to subunit inactivated influenza vaccine (dated by TCRdb to 2017 to 2018). The library was generated by RT-PCR. The reads were generated on an Illumina HiSeq 2500. The public sequencing data were trimmed at Q25 with fastp and processed into clonotypes with MiXCR by TCRdb, which kept only in-frame beta chains. Every CDR3 protein is listed once, alongside the most common genes and DNA of its rows. In this sample the table shows 450,000 to 600,000 distinct CDR3 sequences, approximately 6.9% of which occur a single time. Under 15% of the sample is taken by the ten largest. The material sequenced was PBMCs from blood, taken around 25 months after vaccination. The origin of the receptors is a man aged 50-75 years who received an inactivated influenza vaccine. Donor details come from another sample of the same person, matched by shared clones.

The sample holds a few counts of this clonotype. The V gene is TRBV16, the J gene TRBJ1-5; 9 nucleotides align to TRBD1. The ends lost 1 base at V and 2 bases at J; junction bases unmatched: 3. Germline V gives CDR1 KGHSY, CDR2 FQNENV. This CDR3 is built from 16 residues. As DNA, the CDR3 is TGTGCCAGCAGCCAATTTTGGACAGGGGGCAATCAGCCCCAGCATTTT. It encodes CASSQFWTGGNQPQHF.

This clonotype has more than one count but fewer than ten. The rearrangement links TRBV20-1 to TRBJ2-5; 8 bases are a match to TRBD1. The CDR3 runs 18 residues. Trimming cost V 1 base and J 5 bases; bases outside gene matches: 18. The germline V gene encodes CDR1 DFQATT and CDR2 SNEGSKA (reference sequence). The CDR3 protein is CSARGLPAVQGAGETQYF. Here the CDR3 DNA reads TGCAGTGCTAGAGGCCTCCCGGCGGTCCAGGGGGCTGGGGAGACCCAGTACTTC.

The chain links TRBV10-3 to TRBJ2-7, with D perhaps matching TRBD1 (6 bases). This CDR3 region has 13 residues. V was clipped by 8 bases and J by 5 bases, with 16 bases between them. Per germline, CDR1 ENHRY and CDR2 SYGVKD. The CDR3 bases are TGTGCCATCCTACGGTCAGGGGCGGACGAGCAGTACTTC. Amino acid sequence: CAILRSGADEQYF.

This clonotype was seen repeatedly, ten times or more. The chain has TRBV3-1 and TRBJ2-3; the match to TRBD1 covers 7 bases. The germline V gene encodes CDR1 LGHDT and CDR2 YNNKEL (reference sequence). V lost 1 base to trimming and J lost 2 bases; unmatched junction nucleotides: 6. This CDR3 region has 16 residues. CDR3 residues: CASSQGRGGYTDTQYF. DNA of the CDR3: TGTGCCAGCAGCCAAGGCAGAGGGGGCTACACAGATACGCAGTATTTT.

At least ten counts were recorded for this clonotype. V and J are TRBV27 and TRBJ2-1; D is perhaps TRBD1 (6 bases). Looked up from germline, CDR1 is MNHEY and CDR2 is SMNVEV (reference sequence). The length of the CDR3 is 12 residues. V was cut by 5 bases and J by 6 bases, with 8 bases left in between. CDR3 DNA: TGTGCCAGCAGTCGGGACATCAATGAGCAGTTCTTC. Translating it yields CASSRDINEQFF.

The CDR3 sequence is CASSQGTGGRNQPQHF. DNA for the CDR3: TGCGCCAGCAGCCAGGGGACAGGGGGACGAAATCAGCCCCAGCATTTT. The chain couples TRBV4-3 to TRBJ1-5, with 11 bases that match TRBD1. Germline V gene sequence: CDR1 LGHNA, CDR2 YSLEER. The CDR3 sequence is 16 residues long. V trimming: 3 bases; J trimming: 4 bases; junction bases outside the gene matches: 5.

This clonotype was counted ten times or more. The chain joins TRBV13 to TRBJ2-7; D is unresolved. The CDR3 totals 12 residues. In germline, CDR1 is PRHDT, CDR2 FYEKMQ (reference sequence). Trimming shortened V by 3 bases and J by 5 bases, and 8 bases separated the two germline ends. CDR3: CASSLKYNEQYF. The CDR3, as DNA: TGTGCCAGCAGCTTGAAGTATAACGAGCAGTACTTC.

The genes are TRBV20-1 and TRBJ1-2; D is unclear. The germline CDR1 and CDR2 sequences are DFQATT and SNEGSKA (reference sequence). CDR3 length: 13 amino acids. V gave up 1 base and J gave up 4 bases, with 10 bases separating them. The CDR3 here is CSARATTVYGYTF. The DNA of the CDR3 is TGCAGTGCTAGAGCCACCACAGTCTATGGCTACACCTTC.

This clonotype was picked up many times. The CDR3 sequence is CASSYDSNQPQHF. CDR3 in DNA: TGTGCCAGCAGTTATGACAGCAATCAGCCCCAGCATTTT. The V gene is TRBV12-3 or TRBV12-4, the J gene TRBJ1-5, with D unclear. The V and J ends lost 4 bases and 1 base respectively, with 5 bases between them. The CDR3 contains 13 residues.

This clonotype has only a few counts. The rearrangement links TRBV6-1 to TRBJ2-1; 7 bases match TRBD2. Trimming took 4 bases from V and 7 from J; bases not matched to a gene: 10. The length of the CDR3 is 15 residues. Germline CDR1 MNHNS, CDR2 SASEGT. In nucleotides, the CDR3 is TGTGCCAGCAGTGGTGGCGGGAGTTTGGAAAATGAGCAGTTCTTC. This translates into CASSGGGSLENEQFF.

This clonotype was counted only a few times. The chain links TRBV20-1 to TRBJ2-1, with 9 bases matching TRBD2. Germline lookup yields CDR1 DFQATT and CDR2 SNEGSKA (reference sequence). The CDR3 is made up of 13 amino acids. Trimming at V came to 5 bases and at J to 4 bases, leaving 3 bases not matched to a gene. The CDR3, as DNA: TGCAGTGCTCCTCTAGCGGGATACAATGAGCAGTTCTTC. Protein sequence: CSAPLAGYNEQFF.

In this sample, this clonotype turned up many times. CDR3 amino acids: CASSDPGPEQYF. CDR3 DNA: TGTGCCAGCAGTGACCCGGGCCCGGAGCAGTACTTC. The chain employs TRBV28 and TRBJ2-7; no clear D. CDR3 length: 12 residues. The germline V gene encodes CDR1 MDHEN and CDR2 SYDVKM. The ends were cut back, 5 bases at V and 7 bases at J, with 12 bases in the middle.

Only a few counts were recorded for this clonotype. This sequence joins TRBV20-1 and TRBJ2-3; TRBD2 might be the D (5 bases). The CDR3 sequence is 16 residues long. The V gene lost 4 bases and the J gene lost 0 bases, with 17 bases spanning the gap. CDR1 is DFQATT, CDR2 SNEGSKA, per germline (reference sequence). CDR3 sequence reads: CSANPARTGSTDTQYF. The CDR3 DNA reads as TGCAGTGCTAACCCCGCACGGACGGGGAGCACAGATACGCAGTATTTT.